Each of the 10 T cell receptor beta chains below was sequenced from the same sample in a study of vaccination and CD4 T cells after COVID-19. The antigens these receptors bind are not known. The sample's treatment: roughly nine-day PBMC culture with coronavirus spike peptide pools or control peptides (ViraFEST assay). The Oncomine TCR Beta short-read assay was what sequenced the DNA obtained from cultured CD4+ T cells. Each CDR3 protein gets one entry after TCRdb re-called the PCR reads with MiXCR. The sample lists around 15,000 distinct CDR3 sequences, 40% to 55% seen once, with about 16% in the top ten. The starting material was CD4+ T cells from blood, cultured in vitro, obtained before SARS-CoV-2 vaccination. These receptors all come from a human donor who had recovered from COVID-19.

The chain joins TRBV6-5 to TRBJ1-1; 9 bases map to TRBD1. Germline lookup yields CDR1 MNHEY and CDR2 SVGAGI. V dropped 4 bases and J dropped 4; count of bases not matched to a gene: 16. The CDR3 consists of 18 residues. CDR3: CASSWAGQGGGEVTEAFF. The CDR3 region has the DNA TGTGCCAGCAGTTGGGCGGGACAGGGTGGGGGTGAGGTCACTGAAGCTTTCTTT.

Written as DNA, the CDR3 is TGTGCCAGCAGCTCCTACCCTCGAGGGGGAAACAATCAGCCCCAGCATTTT. Amino acid sequence: CASSSYPRGGNNQPQHF. The chain is built from TRBV7-3 and TRBJ1-5; D is possibly TRBD1 (6 bases). Trimming pared 4 bases from V and 3 bases from J, leaving 19 bases between. The CDR3 extends over 17 amino acids. Germline-derived CDR1 and CDR2 are SGHTA and FQGTGA.

The chain employs TRBV7-3 and TRBJ1-2; 9 bases agree with TRBD1. The germline V gene has CDR1 SGHTA and CDR2 FQGTGA. J gave up 4 bases and V 5 bases, and 2 bases lay outside the gene matches. This CDR3 contains 13 residues. CDR3 region: CASSTGQGYGYTF. CDR3 nucleotides: TGTGCCAGCAGCACGGGACAGGGCTATGGCTACACCTTC.

V usage is TRBV10-3 and J usage is TRBJ2-1, with 14 bases fitting TRBD2. V lost 8 bases, J lost 7 bases, and 4 bases stayed unmatched. The CDR3 extends over 14 amino acids. The V gene's germline CDR1 is ENHRY and CDR2 SYGVKD. The CDR3: CAIGTSGGPNEQFF. Written as DNA, the CDR3 is TGTGCCATCGGGACTAGCGGGGGCCCTAATGAGCAGTTCTTC.

CDR3 sequence (DNA): TGCAGTGCATTGGACAGGGGGCGCGACACAGATACGCAGTATTTT. Protein: CSALDRGRDTDTQYF. The chain combines TRBV20-1 with TRBJ2-3; 11 positions agree with TRBD1. J lost 2 bases, V lost 6 bases, and 7 bases had no gene match. From germline, CDR1 is DFQATT and CDR2 SNEGSKA (reference sequence). This CDR3 region has 15 residues.

This chain uses TRBV12-3 or TRBV12-4 with TRBJ1-3; 8 bases are shared with TRBD1. CDR3 size: 13 residues. V lost 4 bases to trimming and J lost 11 bases; unmatched junction nucleotides: 7. The DNA of the CDR3 is TGTGCCAGCAGTTCCCAGGGGGCCGGCGCCATATATTTT. It codes for CASSSQGAGAIYF.

This clonotype is deemed medium-sized. This sequence joins TRBV19 and TRBJ2-7; D not resolved. Germline V gene data show CDR1 as LNHDA and CDR2 as SQIVND (reference sequence). The germline V and J ends were trimmed by 6 bases and 4 bases, with 16 bases remaining between them. The CDR3 is 14 residues long. The CDR3 DNA sequence: TGTGCCAGTAGCCCGAGAGAAGGGAAATACGAGCAGTACTTC. Protein product: CASSPREGKYEQYF.

This clonotype is a singleton in its sample. The chain joins TRBV3-1 to TRBJ1-6, with 10 bases fitting TRBD1. CDR3 length: 13 residues. CDR1 is LGHDT, CDR2 YNNKEL, per germline (reference sequence). J was trimmed by 7 bases and V by 10 bases; bases with no gene match: 4. CDR3 sequence (DNA): TGTGCCACAGGGGACAGGGGCAATTCACCCCTCCACTTT. Amino acids: CATGDRGNSPLHF. Based on the CDR3 plus reference TRBV3-1 and TRBJ1-6, the full variable domain is DTAVSQTPKYLVTQMGNDKSIKCEQNLGHDTMYWYKQDSKKFLKIMFSYNNKELIINETVPNRFSPKSPDKAHLNLHINSLELGDSAVYFCATGDRGNSPLHFGNGTRLTVT.

A few counts support this clonotype. The V and J genes are TRBV7-9 and TRBJ2-7; TRBD1 agrees at 9 bases. The trim removed 4 bases at V and 2 bases at J, leaving 3 bases unmatched. Per germline, CDR1 SEHNR and CDR2 FQNEAQ (reference sequence). This CDR3 is built from 14 residues. This CDR3 reads CASSSHRGPYEQYF. The CDR3 DNA reads TGTGCCAGCAGCTCACACAGGGGGCCCTACGAGCAGTACTTC.

This clonotype was found a few times. V is TRBV20-1 and J is TRBJ1-2, with 7 bases identical to TRBD1. The CDR3 spans 13 residues. CDR1 is DFQATT, CDR2 SNEGSKA, per germline (reference sequence). With V trimmed by 6 bases and J by 6 bases, 10 bases remained unmatched. Written as DNA, the CDR3 is TGCAGTGCGAGACAGGGAATGAATCATGGCTACACCTTC. It specifies CSARQGMNHGYTF.